This TCR beta chain was retrieved from a study of T-cell memory formation after mild COVID-19. Study-level information: The two donors had largely donor-specific TCR clusters. Findings and limits, study-wide: Specificity for SARS-CoV-2 was not confirmed among the second-wave clones peaking on day 37. CD4+ contracting clones were found mainly in CM and EM, and CD8+ ones in EMRA. Cross-reactive memory appears to have joined, as suggested by some responding clones showing up in pre-infection memory.

One entry per CDR3 protein, called by TCRdb with MiXCR from the 5' RACE reads. This table holds about 470,000 distinct CDR3 sequences, about 20% found once. Worth noting for this clonotype: No antigen is known for it.

V lost 7 bases to trimming and J lost 4 bases, with 16 bases between them. Germline CDR1 and CDR2: MDHEN and SYDVKM. This CDR3 has 14 residues. The receptor comes from an adult woman who had mild COVID-19 (a few samples of this study predate the infection). Cell type and time point are not known. Input material: PBMCs or a T cell subset sorted from them (not recorded which). The chain couples TRBV28 to TRBJ1-2, with unresolved D. In nucleotides, the CDR3 is TGTGCCAGCACCCCTCCCCGGTCCCTCTATGGCTACACCTTC. Its protein product is CASTPPRSLYGYTF.